The entry that follows covers one T cell receptor (beta chain) sequence. There are 12 residues in the CDR3. V trimming: 2 bases; J trimming: 9 bases; junction bases outside the gene matches: 3. Germline assignment: CDR1 MNHEY and CDR2 SVGEGT. The data belong to a study of identical twins. TCRdb re-called the 5' RACE reads through MiXCR, storing one row per CDR3 protein. Counted here are hundreds of thousands of distinct CDR3 sequences, roughly 24% occurring once; the ten biggest clones make up over 2.5%. The same sample was also used in a study of T cells expressing NK-cell markers. That publication notes: Sorted T-cell subsets CD3+CD56+NKG2C+, CD3+CD56+NKG2C- and CD3+CD56-NKG2C+ were TCR beta-sequenced. Among eight sequenced donors, seven carried HCMV seropositivity while one was seronegative. Six or seven donors carried dominant NKG2C+ clonotypes that made up roughly 1.0-7.5% of their CD8+ T cells. The CD3+CD56-NKG2C+ fraction was also led by these clonotypes in a few donors.

The chain combines TRBV6-2 or TRBV6-3 with TRBJ2-7; 8 bases line up with TRBD1. This sequence was found in a woman between 18 and 29 years old in good health. Sequenced: CD4+ T cells sorted from blood. The CDR3 DNA follows: TGTGCCAGCAGTTACGACAGGGGTGGGCAGTACTTC. Translated: CASSYDRGGQYF.